The source of this T cell receptor (beta chain) is a study of blood T cell repertoires in COVID-19. At the level of the study: The study counted Cohort 3 donors as recovered given two negative PCRs, clearance, or symptom resolution. Sample material is recorded as cDNA or gDNA derived from T cells, B-cell-depleted T cells, or PBMCs.

Remarks on this clone: One junction end does not reproduce the germline sequence, and a read error may be involved.

Germline V lookup: CDR1 MDHEN, CDR2 SYDVKM. The CDR3 is 14 amino acids. Profiling relied on immunoSEQ multiplex PCR, and the TCRdb table lists in-frame clones only, not all of them. This sample has fewer than 200,000 clones, with 79% found just once. The origin of this receptor is a woman in her sixties or seventies in a cohort exposed to, infected with or recovered from COVID-19 (not recorded which). V gene TRBV28 combines with J gene TRBJ1-5; 9 nucleotides align to TRBD1. The source material was PBMCs or T cells enriched from blood (not recorded which). The CDR3 region is CASLTGTGPNQPNF. The CDR3 DNA sequence: TGTGCCAGCTTGACCGGGACAGGGCCAAATCAGCCCAATTTT.